This record concerns one T cell receptor beta chain sequence. These data belong to a study of blood T cell repertoires in COVID-19. CDR1 is LNHDA and CDR2 is SQIVND in the germline V gene (reference sequence). The CDR3 extends over 15 amino acids. J was trimmed by 2 bases and V by 9 bases; bases with no gene match: 9. Authors' analysis steps: Scientists estimated how many nucleated cells there were by amplifying reference gene primers. Assay used: immunoSEQ multiplex PCR; TCRdb lists only in-frame clones, some missing. Clone size and V and J calls were adopted from that table, with D and trimming inferred from the DNA. The sample gives around 250,000 clones, around 90% of which show up once; roughly 1.2% is in the top ten.

V is TRBV19 and J is TRBJ2-1, with TRBD1 matching 8 bases. The TCR sequence derives from a human donor in a cohort exposed to, infected with or recovered from COVID-19 (not recorded which). The donor label of this sample is uncertain. The sequenced material came from PBMCs or T cells enriched from blood (not recorded which). The CDR3 sequence is CARQHSRGPYNEQFF. CDR3 sequence (DNA): TGTGCCAGACAACACTCCAGGGGGCCCTACAATGAGCAGTTCTTC.